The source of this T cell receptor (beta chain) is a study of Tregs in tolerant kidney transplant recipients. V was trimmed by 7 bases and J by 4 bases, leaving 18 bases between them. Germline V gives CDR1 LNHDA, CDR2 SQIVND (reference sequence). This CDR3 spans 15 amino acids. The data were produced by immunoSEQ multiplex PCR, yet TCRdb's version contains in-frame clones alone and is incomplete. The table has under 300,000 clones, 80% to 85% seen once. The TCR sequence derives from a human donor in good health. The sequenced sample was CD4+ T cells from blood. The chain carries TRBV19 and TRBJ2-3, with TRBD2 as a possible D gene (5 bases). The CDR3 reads CASKGRAGTSDTQYF. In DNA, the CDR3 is TGTGCCAGTAAAGGCCGGGCGGGTACTTCAGATACGCAGTATTTT.